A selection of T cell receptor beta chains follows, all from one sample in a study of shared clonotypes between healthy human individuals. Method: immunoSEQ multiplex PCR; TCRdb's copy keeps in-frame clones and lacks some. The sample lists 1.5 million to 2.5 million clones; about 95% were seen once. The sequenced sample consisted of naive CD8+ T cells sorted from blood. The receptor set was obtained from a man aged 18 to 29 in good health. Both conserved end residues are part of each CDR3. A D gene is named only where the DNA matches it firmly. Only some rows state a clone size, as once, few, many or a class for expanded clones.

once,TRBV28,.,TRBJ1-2,CASSLSSYGYTF,TGTGCCAGCAGTTTATCCTCCTATGGCTACACCTTC
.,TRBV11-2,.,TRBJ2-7,CASSLGRVYEQYF,TGTGCCAGCAGCTTGGGCAGGGTCTACGAGCAGTACTTC
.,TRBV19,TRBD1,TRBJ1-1,CASSMGQGYYSAGAEAFF,TGTGCCAGTAGTATGGGACAGGGGTATTATTCGGCGGGCGCTGAAGCTTTCTTT
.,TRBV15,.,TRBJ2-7,CATSRGGGGEQYF,TGTGCCACCAGCAGGGGGGGAGGAGGCGAGCAGTACTTC
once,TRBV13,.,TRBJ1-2,CASSQEKIGNYGYTF,TGTGCCAGCAGCCAGGAAAAAATCGGGAACTATGGCTACACCTTC
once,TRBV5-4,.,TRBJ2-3,CASSLTGTDTQYF,TGTGCCAGCAGCTTGACGGGGACAGATACGCAGTATTTT
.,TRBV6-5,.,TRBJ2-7,CASSPNTLAYEQYF,TGTGCCAGCAGTCCGAACACTTTGGCCTACGAGCAGTACTTC
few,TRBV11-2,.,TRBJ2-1,CASSLVWGLDAEQFF,TGTGCCAGCAGCTTAGTTTGGGGGCTAGACGCTGAGCAGTTCTTC
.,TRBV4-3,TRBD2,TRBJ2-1,CASSQDASGGPRGNEQFF,TGCGCCAGCAGCCAAGATGCTAGCGGGGGGCCCAGGGGGAATGAGCAGTTCTTC
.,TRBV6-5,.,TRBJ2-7,CASSSGPSYEQYF,TGTGCCAGCAGCTCCGGGCCAAGCTACGAGCAGTACTTC
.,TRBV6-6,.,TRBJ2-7,CASSQVGTDAYEQYF,TGTGCCAGCAGTCAAGTGGGAACGGATGCCTACGAGCAGTACTTC
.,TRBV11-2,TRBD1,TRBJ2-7,CASSSRRQGKELIEQYF,TGTGCCAGCAGCTCTAGAAGACAGGGGAAGGAATTGATCGAGCAGTACTTC
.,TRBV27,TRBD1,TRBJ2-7,CASSPSSGTEIYEQYF,TGTGCCAGCAGTCCCTCTTCCGGGACAGAAATATACGAGCAGTACTTC
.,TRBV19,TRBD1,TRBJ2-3,CASSIDLGGQGTDTQYF,TGTGCCAGTAGTATAGATCTAGGGGGACAGGGAACAGATACGCAGTATTTT
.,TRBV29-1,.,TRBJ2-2,CSVEAGANTGELFF,TGCAGCGTTGAAGCGGGAGCTAACACCGGGGAGCTGTTTTTT
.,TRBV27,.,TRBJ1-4,CASSLATATNEKLFF,TGTGCCAGCAGTTTAGCGACAGCAACTAATGAAAAACTGTTTTTT
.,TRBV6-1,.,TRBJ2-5,CASSEPWARAGNQETQYF,TGTGCCAGCAGTGAACCCTGGGCCAGGGCAGGGAACCAAGAGACCCAGTACTTC